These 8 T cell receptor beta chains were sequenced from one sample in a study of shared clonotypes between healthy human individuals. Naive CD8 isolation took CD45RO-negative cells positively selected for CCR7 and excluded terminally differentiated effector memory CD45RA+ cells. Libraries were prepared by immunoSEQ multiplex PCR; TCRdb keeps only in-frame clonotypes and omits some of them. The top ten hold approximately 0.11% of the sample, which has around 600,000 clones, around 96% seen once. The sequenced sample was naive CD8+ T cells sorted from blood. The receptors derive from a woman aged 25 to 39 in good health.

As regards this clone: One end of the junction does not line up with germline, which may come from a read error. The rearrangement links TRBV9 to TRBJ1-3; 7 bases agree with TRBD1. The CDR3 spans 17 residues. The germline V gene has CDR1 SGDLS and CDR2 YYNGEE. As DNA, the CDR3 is TGTGCCAGCAGCCCCATGCAGGGGGTTCTTTCTGGAAACATCATATATTTT. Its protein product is CASSPMQGVLSGNIIYF.

The CDR3 nucleotides are TGTGCCAGCAATCCGACAGGGAACGGGGCAGATACGCAGTATTTT. Amino acids: CASNPTGNGADTQYF. The chain recombines TRBV7-9 with TRBJ2-3; 7 nucleotides line up with TRBD1. V lost 7 bases and J lost 4; bases outside the gene matches: 11. This CDR3 is 15 amino acids long. CDR1 is SEHNR and CDR2 is FQNEAQ in the germline V gene (reference sequence).

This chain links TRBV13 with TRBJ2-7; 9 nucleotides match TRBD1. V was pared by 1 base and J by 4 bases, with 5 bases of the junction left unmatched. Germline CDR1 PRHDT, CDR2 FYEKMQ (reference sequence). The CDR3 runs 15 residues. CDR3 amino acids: CASSLDGQGIYEQYF. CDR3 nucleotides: TGTGCCAGCAGCTTAGATGGACAGGGGATTTACGAGCAGTACTTC.

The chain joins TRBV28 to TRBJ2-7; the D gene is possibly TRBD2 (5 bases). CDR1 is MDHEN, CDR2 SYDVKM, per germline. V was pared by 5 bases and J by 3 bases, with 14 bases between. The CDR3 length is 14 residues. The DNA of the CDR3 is TGTGCCAGCAGTGGAGGTGAGCCCAGCTACGAGCAGTACTTC. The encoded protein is CASSGGEPSYEQYF.

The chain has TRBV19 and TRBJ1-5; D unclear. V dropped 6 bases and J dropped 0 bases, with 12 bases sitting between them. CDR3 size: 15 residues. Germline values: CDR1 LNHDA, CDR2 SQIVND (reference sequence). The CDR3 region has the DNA TGTGCCAGTAGCCCGACAAGTTATAGCAATCAGCCCCAGCATTTT. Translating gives CASSPTSYSNQPQHF.

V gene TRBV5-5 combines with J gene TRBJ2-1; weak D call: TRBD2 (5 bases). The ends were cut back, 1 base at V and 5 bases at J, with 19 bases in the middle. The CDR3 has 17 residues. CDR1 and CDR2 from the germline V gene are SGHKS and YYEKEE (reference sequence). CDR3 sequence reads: CASSLSLDYSIDNEQFF. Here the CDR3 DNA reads TGTGCCAGCAGCTTGTCCCTCGACTACTCTATCGACAATGAGCAGTTCTTC.

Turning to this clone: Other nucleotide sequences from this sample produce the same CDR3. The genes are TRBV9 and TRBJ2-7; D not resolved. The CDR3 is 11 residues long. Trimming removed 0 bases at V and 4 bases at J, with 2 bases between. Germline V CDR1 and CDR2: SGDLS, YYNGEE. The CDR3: CASSVGYEQYF. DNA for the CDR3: TGTGCCAGCAGCGTAGGTTACGAGCAGTACTTC.

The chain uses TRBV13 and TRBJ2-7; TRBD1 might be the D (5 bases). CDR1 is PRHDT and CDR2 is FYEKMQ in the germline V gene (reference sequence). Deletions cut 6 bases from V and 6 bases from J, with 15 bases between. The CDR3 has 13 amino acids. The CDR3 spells CASSQGGSGEQYF. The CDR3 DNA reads TGTGCCAGCAGTCAGGGCGGCTCGGGCGAGCAGTACTTC.